The TCR beta chain described here comes from a study of shared clonotypes between healthy human individuals. Cells designated naive CD8 were CD45RO-negative and were positively selected for CCR7, with terminally differentiated effector memory CD45RA+ cells excluded. Generated by immunoSEQ multiplex PCR, the TCRdb table keeps only in-frame clones and is missing some. The profile shows about 2.1 million clones, about 93% of them singletons. The V and J ends lost 4 bases and 4 bases, in that order; junction bases with no gene match: 9. The CDR3 is made up of 15 amino acids. Per the germline V gene, CDR1 is MGHRA and CDR2 is YSYEKL.

Sequencing was carried out using naive CD8+ T cells from PBMCs. The receptor comes from a man younger than 30 in good health. Some clones in this sample may be carry-over from other donors' samples. The J gene is TRBJ2-7, the V gene TRBV4-1; 8 positions agree with TRBD1. The CDR3 protein is CASSPLGQDYYEQYF. The CDR3, as DNA: TGCGCCAGCAGCCCCTTGGGACAGGACTATTACGAGCAGTACTTC.